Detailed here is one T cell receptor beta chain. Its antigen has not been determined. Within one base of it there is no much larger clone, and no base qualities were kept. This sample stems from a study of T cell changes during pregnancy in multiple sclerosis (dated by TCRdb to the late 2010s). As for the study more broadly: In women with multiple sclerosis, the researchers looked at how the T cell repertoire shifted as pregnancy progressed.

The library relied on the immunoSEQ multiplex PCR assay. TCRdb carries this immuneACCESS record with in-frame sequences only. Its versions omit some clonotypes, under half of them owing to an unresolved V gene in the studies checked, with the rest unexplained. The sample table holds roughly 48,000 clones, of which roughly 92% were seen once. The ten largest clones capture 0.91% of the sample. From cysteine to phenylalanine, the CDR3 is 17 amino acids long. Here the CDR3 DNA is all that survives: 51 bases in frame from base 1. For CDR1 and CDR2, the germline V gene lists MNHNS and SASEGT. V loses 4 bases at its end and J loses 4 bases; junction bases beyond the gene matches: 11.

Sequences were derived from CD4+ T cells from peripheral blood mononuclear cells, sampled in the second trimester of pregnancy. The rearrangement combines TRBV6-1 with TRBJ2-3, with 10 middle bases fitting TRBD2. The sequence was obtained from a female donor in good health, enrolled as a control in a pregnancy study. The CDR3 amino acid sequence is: CASSGAGLAIGADTQYF. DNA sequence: TGTGCCAGCAGTGGGGCGGGACTAGCGATAGGGGCAGATACGCAGTATTTT.